This T cell receptor (beta chain) was retrieved from a study of cytomegalovirus exposure and HLA in healthy donors. Study results and caveats: In an earlier analysis, most TCR beta V segments were productive about 87% or about 30% of the time.

A remark on this clone: Its antigen remains unknown.

This PCR relied on a set of 60 Vbeta primers and 13 Jbeta primers. Clones were sequenced by immunoSEQ multiplex PCR, and TCRdb holds only the in-frame ones, with some missing. The sample lists about 120,000 clones, 65% to 90% occurring once. CDR3 size: 15 residues. With V trimmed by 2 bases and J by 0 bases, 2 bases remained unmatched. CDR1 and CDR2 (germline): MNHEY, SVGAGI. The chain links TRBV6-5 to TRBJ2-3; TRBD1 aligns across 7 bases. The source is a middle-aged woman in good health and CMV-seronegative. The sample consisted of PBMCs. Here the CDR3 DNA reads TGTGCCAGCAGTTACGACAGGGTGAGCACAGATACGCAGTATTTT. This gives the protein CASSYDRVSTDTQYF.